This is a list of T cell receptor beta chains from one sample in a study of early T cells in non-severe SARS-CoV-2 infection. TCRdb reprocessed the 5' RACE reads via MiXCR and lists one record per CDR3 protein. The sample records more than 65,000 distinct CDR3 sequences, roughly 12% being singletons. The sample in question was whole blood, obtained at baseline. The receptors were sampled from an adult who was a healthcare worker with PCR-confirmed SARS-CoV-2 infection or an uninfected control (not recorded which). The CDR3 runs from the conserved cysteine through the conserved F or W. The D gene is left open where the match is weak. Size is stated for part of the rows, as once, few or many counts, or as a class when the clone is expanded.

many | - | TRBJ1-5 | TRBV28 | CASSLISRVSPLSPYSNQPQHF | TGTGCCAGCAGTTTGATAAGCAGGGTATCCCCCCTATCGCCGTATAGCAATCAGCCCCAGCATTTT
few | - | TRBJ2-3 | TRBV7-6 | CASSFQHTDTQYF | TGTGCCAGCAGCTTCCAACACACAGATACGCAGTATTTT
many | TRBD1 | TRBJ1-1 | TRBV2 | CASCDREGTEAFF | TGTGCCAGCTGCGACAGGGAGGGCACTGAAGCTTTCTTT
- | TRBD2 | TRBJ2-5 | TRBV7-2 | CASSFSGGARETQYF | TGTGCCAGCAGCTTCAGCGGGGGGGCACGAGAGACCCAGTACTTC
many | - | TRBJ2-5 | TRBV11-2 | CASSRRTQETQYF | TGTGCCAGCAGCCGACGAACGCAAGAGACCCAGTACTTC
few | - | TRBJ2-1 | TRBV27 | CASSLWDTHNEQFF | TGTGCCAGCAGTTTATGGGACACACACAATGAGCAGTTCTTC
many | TRBD1 | TRBJ1-1 | TRBV2 | CASSGDREEGRVTEAFF | TGTGCCAGCAGTGGGGACAGGGAAGAGGGCAGAGTCACTGAAGCTTTCTTT
few | - | TRBJ2-7 | TRBV29-1 | CSAARGFYEQYF | TGCAGCGCCGCACGGGGGTTTTACGAGCAGTACTTC
- | - | TRBJ2-3 | TRBV5-6 | CASSVSVGGRWSTQYF | TGTGCCAGCAGCGTCTCAGTAGGGGGGCGATGGTCCACGCAGTATTTT
- | - | TRBJ1-2 | TRBV20-1 | CSASPGASRGYTF | TGCAGTGCTAGCCCGGGGGCCAGCCGTGGCTACACCTTC
many | TRBD1 | TRBJ2-3 | TRBV20-1 | CSARDPGTGTDTQYF | TGCAGTGCTAGAGACCCGGGGACAGGCACAGATACGCAGTATTTT
many | - | TRBJ2-7 | TRBV28 | CASMRGGSYEQYF | TGTGCCAGCATGCGAGGGGGCTCCTACGAGCAGTACTTC
- | TRBD1 | TRBJ2-7 | TRBV5-4 | CASSANRGRYEQYF | TGTGCCAGCAGCGCGAACAGGGGGAGGTACGAGCAGTACTTC
many | - | TRBJ1-6 | TRBV5-1 | CASSSGQRNNSPLHF | TGCGCCAGCAGCTCAGGACAGCGGAATAATTCACCCCTCCACTTT
few | TRBD2 | TRBJ2-3 | TRBV11-2 | CASSLEASGGAATQYF | TGTGCCAGCAGCTTGGAAGCCAGCGGGGGGGCGGCTACGCAGTATTTT
- | - | TRBJ2-5 | TRBV6-2/TRBV6-3 | CASSFGVPGETQYF | TGTGCCAGCAGTTTCGGGGTTCCTGGGGAGACCCAGTACTTC
- | - | TRBJ1-2 | TRBV5-6 | CASTPFTPGGFYTF | TGTGCCAGCACCCCCTTCACTCCCGGGGGGTTCTACACCTTC
- | TRBD1 | TRBJ1-6 | TRBV7-9 | CASSNRGDNSPLHF | TGTGCCAGCAGTAACAGGGGGGATAATTCACCCCTCCACTTT
- | TRBD2 | TRBJ2-3 | TRBV3-1 | CASSQEASGTTDTQYF | TGTGCCAGCAGCCAAGAGGCTAGCGGGACCACAGATACGCAGTATTTT
many | TRBD1 | TRBJ2-5 | TRBV20-1 | CSASGRGETQYF | TGCAGTGCTAGTGGCAGGGGGGAGACCCAGTACTTC
- | - | TRBJ2-3 | TRBV20-1 | CSASGRLDTQYF | TGCAGTGCTAGCGGACGACTAGATACGCAGTATTTT
many | - | TRBJ2-1 | TRBV7-3 | CASSRGAWKSSYNEQFF | TGTGCCAGCAGCCGAGGGGCCTGGAAAAGCTCCTACAATGAGCAGTTCTTC
- | - | TRBJ2-7 | TRBV11-2 | CASSLEPLKEQYF | TGTGCCAGCAGCTTAGAACCCCTCAAAGAGCAGTACTTC
- | TRBD1 | TRBJ1-6 | TRBV11-2 | CASSIGGRSPLHF | TGTGCCAGCTCTATAGGGGGCAGGTCACCCCTCCACTTT
- | TRBD2 | TRBJ2-5 | TRBV28 | CASSSKGLAQYF | TGTGCCAGCAGTTCCAAGGGACTAGCGCAGTACTTC
few | TRBD2 | TRBJ2-2 | TRBV5-1 | CASSLAVAGGPGTGELFF | TGCGCCAGCAGCTTGGCGGTAGCGGGGGGGCCCGGCACCGGGGAGCTGTTTTTT
many | - | TRBJ2-7 | TRBV4-2 | CASSLTGAQTYEQYF | TGTGCCAGCAGCCTGACCGGGGCCCAAACCTACGAGCAGTACTTC
many | - | TRBJ2-1 | TRBV11-2 | CASSITGGPTSYNEQFF | TGTGCCAGCAGCATTACCGGGGGCCCAACCTCCTACAATGAGCAGTTCTTC
few | - | TRBJ2-2 | TRBV7-9 | CASSNLQTGTGELFF | TGTGCCAGCAGCAATCTTCAGACCGGGACCGGGGAGCTGTTTTTT
few | TRBD2 | TRBJ2-3 | TRBV4-1 | CASSQGHAASGGVGARTDTQYF | TGCGCCAGCAGCCAAGGTCATGCGGCTAGCGGGGGGGTAGGGGCACGCACAGATACGCAGTATTTT
few | TRBD1 | TRBJ2-7 | TRBV5-1 | CASSLEGAREQYF | TGCGCCAGCAGCTTGGAGGGGGCGCGGGAGCAGTACTTC
few | TRBD2 | TRBJ2-3 | TRBV5-1 | CASALLAAPVDTQYF | TGCGCCAGCGCACTCCTAGCGGCCCCAGTGGATACGCAGTATTTT
- | - | TRBJ2-7 | TRBV18 | CASSPTPREQYF | TGTGCCAGCTCACCCACCCCTCGAGAGCAGTACTTC
- | - | TRBJ2-7 | TRBV29-1 | CSVGVREQYF | TGCAGCGTTGGGGTGCGGGAGCAGTACTTC